This is a list of T cell receptor beta chains from one sample in a study of shared clonotypes between healthy human individuals. Sequencing used immunoSEQ multiplex PCR; TCRdb keeps in-frame clones, though not all of them. The table has about 600,000 clones, 95% to 98% seen once. The sample consisted of naive CD4+ T cells sorted from blood. These TCRs come from a woman in her 30s in good health. Each CDR3 is given with its conserved first and last residue. A D gene is named only where the DNA matches it firmly. Part of the rows lack a size; the others show once, few, many or a class for expanded clones.

d_gene | abundance | j_gene | v_gene | CDR3nt | CDR3aa
NA | NA | TRBJ1-1 | TRBV15 | TGTGCCACCAGCAGAGAGTACGGGAACACTGAAGCTTTCTTT | CATSREYGNTEAFF
NA | NA | TRBJ1-1 | TRBV6-5 | TGTGCCAGCATTCGAATACACGGGGGGACTGAAGCTTTCTTT | CASIRIHGGTEAFF
NA | NA | TRBJ2-2 | TRBV28 | TGTGCCAGCAGTTCGGCGAGCGAGGGGGCGAACACCGGGGAGCTGTTTTTT | CASSSASEGANTGELFF
NA | NA | TRBJ2-7 | TRBV13 | TGTGCCAGCAGCCGAGGCCCTGCCGGACAGTCCTACGAGCAGTACTTC | CASSRGPAGQSYEQYF
NA | NA | TRBJ2-7 | TRBV21-1 | TGTGCCAGCAGCAAGGGGGCTAGCGGGAGTAAAGAGTACTTC | CASSKGASGSKEYF
NA | NA | TRBJ2-3 | TRBV5-1 | TGCGCCAGCAGGGAGGGGGGCCCTGGCACAGATACGCAGTATTTT | CASREGGPGTDTQYF
NA | NA | TRBJ2-3 | TRBV11-3 | TGTGCCAGCAGCGCAACCGGGGATACGCAGTATTTT | CASSATGDTQYF
TRBD1 | NA | TRBJ2-5 | TRBV27 | TGTGCCAGCAGTCCTACGGACAGGGGGAATCAAGAGACCCAGTACTTC | CASSPTDRGNQETQYF
NA | NA | TRBJ1-5 | TRBV28 | TGTGCCAGCAGTTTATCGGGGTGGGGGAGCAATCAGCCCCAGCATTTT | CASSLSGWGSNQPQHF
NA | NA | TRBJ2-6 | TRBV27 | TGTGCCAGCAGTTTAGCTGGGGCCAACGTCCTGACTTTC | CASSLAGANVLTF
NA | once | TRBJ2-5 | TRBV28 | TGTGCCAGCACACGAGTGCAAGAGACCCAGTACTTC | CASTRVQETQYF
TRBD2 | NA | TRBJ2-3 | TRBV28 | TGTGCCAGCAGTTTTTTAGCGGGAGGCACAGATACGCAGTATTTT | CASSFLAGGTDTQYF
NA | NA | TRBJ1-5 | TRBV2 | TGTGCCAGCAGTGAAGGGGGGGGTTACAATCAGCCCCAGCATTTT | CASSEGGGYNQPQHF
NA | NA | TRBJ2-3 | TRBV10-2 | TGCGCCAGCACCCTGGGCCGGGGGGCCACAGATACGCAGTATTTT | CASTLGRGATDTQYF
TRBD1 | NA | TRBJ2-5 | TRBV5-1 | TGCGCCAGCAGCTGGACGGGACAGGGGCAGGAGACCCAGTACTTC | CASSWTGQGQETQYF
TRBD2 | NA | TRBJ2-1 | TRBV28 | TGTGCCAGCTCGACTAGCGGGAGAGTGAATGAGCAGTTCTTC | CASSTSGRVNEQFF
NA | NA | TRBJ2-6 | TRBV11-2 | TGTGCCAGCAGCATGAGCTTTGGGGCCAACGTCCTGACTTTC | CASSMSFGANVLTF
TRBD2 | NA | TRBJ2-2 | TRBV27 | TGTGCCAGCAGTTTAACTAGCGGGAGAATACGGGGCACCGGGGAGCTGTTTTTT | CASSLTSGRIRGTGELFF
NA | NA | TRBJ2-7 | TRBV30 | TGTGCCTGGGGCATCTCCTACGAGCAGTACTTC | CAWGISYEQYF
TRBD2 | NA | TRBJ2-1 | TRBV5-1 | TGCGCCAGCAGCTTGGACCCGGGACTAGCTCAAGGTGAGCAGTTCTTC | CASSLDPGLAQGEQFF
NA | NA | TRBJ2-1 | TRBV5-4 | TGTGCCAGCAGCTTTGGCAATGAGCAGTTCTTC | CASSFGNEQFF
TRBD1 | NA | TRBJ2-5 | TRBV19 | TGTGCCAGTAGTATAAGTAGGGGGCTTGAGGAGACCCAGTACTTC | CASSISRGLEETQYF
TRBD1 | NA | TRBJ1-6 | TRBV25-1 | TGTGCCAGCAGTGACGGGTTAGGGGGCTCATCACCCCTCCACTTT | CASSDGLGGSSPLHF
TRBD2 | NA | TRBJ2-1 | TRBV14 | TGTGCCAGCAGCCAAGAAGTTGCTTGGGCGGGAGTCGACAATGAGCAGTTCTTC | CASSQEVAWAGVDNEQFF
NA | once | TRBJ2-2 | TRBV6-5 | TGTGCCAGCAGTTACTCATCGCTCACCGGGGAGCTGTTTTTT | CASSYSSLTGELFF
TRBD1 | NA | TRBJ1-2 | TRBV16 | TGTGCCAGCAGCAAGGGGGCCTATGGCTACACCTTC | CASSKGAYGYTF
NA | NA | TRBJ1-1 | TRBV7-9 | TGTGCCAGCAGCTTAAGGGGGTTAGGGCTGGGTGAAGCTTTCTTT | CASSLRGLGLGEAFF
TRBD1 | NA | TRBJ2-4 | TRBV4-1 | TGCGCCAGCAGCCAAGTAGCAGGGGGCGGAAACATTCAGTACTTC | CASSQVAGGGNIQYF
TRBD1 | NA | TRBJ1-2 | TRBV11-2 | TGTGCCAGCAGCTCACCTGACAGGGCGGGTGGCTACACCTTC | CASSSPDRAGGYTF
NA | NA | TRBJ2-1 | TRBV10-2 | TGCGCCAGCTTCGGGCAGGGGAACCATGAGCAGTTCTTC | CASFGQGNHEQFF
NA | NA | TRBJ2-7 | TRBV28 | TGTGCCAGCAGTCCGCCCCGGGGTCCGGCAAGCCAGTACTTC | CASSPPRGPASQYF
NA | NA | TRBJ1-1 | TRBV10-3 | TGTGCCATCAGTGAGTCGATGTGGGGCGAGGCTTTCTTT | CAISESMWGEAFF
NA | NA | TRBJ1-2 | TRBV4-1 | TGCGCCAGCAGCCTAATACAGGGCATTGCTAACTATGGCTACACCTTC | CASSLIQGIANYGYTF
NA | NA | TRBJ1-1 | TRBV9 | TGTGCCAGCAGCCCCCGGGGGGCTGAGTACACTGAAGCTTTCTTT | CASSPRGAEYTEAFF
NA | NA | TRBJ2-7 | TRBV11-2 | TGTGCCAGCAGCTTACAGGGTACCCACGAGCAGTACTTC | CASSLQGTHEQYF
TRBD1 | NA | TRBJ1-4 | TRBV11-2 | TGTGCCAGCAGCTTTGACAGGGTAGGGGAAAAACTGTTTTTT | CASSFDRVGEKLFF
NA | once | TRBJ1-5 | TRBV7-8 | TGTGCCAGCAGCTTAGCCAGGGTAGGCAATCAGCCCCAGCATTTT | CASSLARVGNQPQHF
TRBD1 | NA | TRBJ2-2 | TRBV5-1 | TGCGCCAGCAGCTTGGAGGCAGGGGGACATTCGACGGAGCTGTTTTTT | CASSLEAGGHSTELFF
TRBD2 | NA | TRBJ2-1 | TRBV13 | TGTGCCAGCAGCTTTATGCGGGAGAGCTTTTATGGGTTGGGTAATGAGCAGTTCTTC | CASSFMRESFYGLGNEQFF
NA | NA | TRBJ1-1 | TRBV15 | TGTGCCACCAGCAGAGGAGGGCGGGGCCTGAACACTGAAGCTTTCTTT | CATSRGGRGLNTEAFF
TRBD2 | NA | TRBJ2-5 | TRBV7-9 | TGTGCCAGCAGCACCCGACTAGCGGACGGGGAGACCCAGTACTTC | CASSTRLADGETQYF
NA | NA | TRBJ1-2 | TRBV14 | TGTGCCAGCAGCCAAGATAGGGGAGGGGGCTACACCTTC | CASSQDRGGGYTF
NA | NA | TRBJ2-5 | TRBV28 | TGTGCCAGCAGACGTACTAGTGAGCAAGAGACCCAGTACTTC | CASRRTSEQETQYF
NA | few | TRBJ1-1 | TRBV9 | TGTGCCAGCAGCGGGGCGGATATGAACACTGAAGCTTTCTTT | CASSGADMNTEAFF